This T cell receptor beta chain was recovered during a study of glioma-infiltrating T cells. Study-wide results and limits: Very few CDR3 sequences were shared between tissue and blood.

This clonotype was observed at least ten times. Its antigen is not known. V lost 4 bases, J lost 2 bases, and 10 bases stayed unmatched. The CDR3 is 17 residues long. Germline-derived CDR1 and CDR2 are SEHNR and FQNEAQ (reference sequence). TCR alpha and beta CDR3 regions were amplified from RNA using iRepertoire nested multiplex PCR. TCRdb re-called the multiplex PCR reads with MiXCR, one entry per CDR3 protein. In the table there are roughly 20,000 distinct CDR3 sequences, about 26% of which are singletons. Source material: glioma tissue, nonneoplastic brain tissue, or PBMCs (not recorded which). The sequence was collected from a human donor with low-grade glioma or glioblastoma, undergoing nonglioma brain surgery, or in good health (not recorded which). V and J are TRBV7-9 and TRBJ1-2, with 10 positions matching TRBD1. The CDR3 bases are TGTGCCAGCAGCTCGACAGGGGGCCTAGGGTCGAACTATGGCTACACCTTC. Amino acid sequence: CASSSTGGLGSNYGYTF.